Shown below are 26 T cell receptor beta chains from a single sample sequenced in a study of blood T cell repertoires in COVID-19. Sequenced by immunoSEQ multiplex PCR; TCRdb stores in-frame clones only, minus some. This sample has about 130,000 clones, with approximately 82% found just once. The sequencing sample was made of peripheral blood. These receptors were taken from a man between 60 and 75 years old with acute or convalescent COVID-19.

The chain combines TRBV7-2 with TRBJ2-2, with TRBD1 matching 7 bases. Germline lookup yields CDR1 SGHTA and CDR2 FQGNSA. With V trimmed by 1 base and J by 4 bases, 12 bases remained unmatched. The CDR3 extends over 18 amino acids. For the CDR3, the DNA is TGTGCCAGCAGCTTAGGTCAGAGGGGGCGGCCGGGCACCGGGGAGCTGTTTTTT. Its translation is CASSLGQRGRPGTGELFF.

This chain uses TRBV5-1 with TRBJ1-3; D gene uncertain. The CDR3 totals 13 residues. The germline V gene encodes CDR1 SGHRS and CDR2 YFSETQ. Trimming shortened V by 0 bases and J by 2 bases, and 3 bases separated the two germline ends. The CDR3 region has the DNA TGCGCCAGCAGCTTGGGAGCTGGAAACACCATATATTTT. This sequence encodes CASSLGAGNTIYF.

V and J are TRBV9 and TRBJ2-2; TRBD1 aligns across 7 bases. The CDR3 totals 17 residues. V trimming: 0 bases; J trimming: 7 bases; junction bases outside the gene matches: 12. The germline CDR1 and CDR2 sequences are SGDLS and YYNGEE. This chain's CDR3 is CASSVEAWGTVGGELFF. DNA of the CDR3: TGTGCCAGCAGCGTAGAAGCATGGGGGACAGTCGGCGGGGAGCTGTTTTTT. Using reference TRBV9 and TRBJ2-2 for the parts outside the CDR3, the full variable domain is DSGVTQTPKHLITATGQRVTLRCSPRSGDLSVYWYQQSLDQGLQFLIQYYNGEERAKGNILERFSAQQFPDLHSELNLSSLELGDSALYFCASSVEAWGTVGGELFFGEGSRLTVL.

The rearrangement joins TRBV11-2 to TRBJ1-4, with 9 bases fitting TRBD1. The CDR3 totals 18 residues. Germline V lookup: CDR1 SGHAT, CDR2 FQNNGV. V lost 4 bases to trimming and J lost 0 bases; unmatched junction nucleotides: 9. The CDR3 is CASSSPRGTGTTNEKLFF. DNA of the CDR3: TGTGCCAGCAGCTCACCCCGGGGGACAGGGACAACTAATGAAAAACTGTTTTTT.

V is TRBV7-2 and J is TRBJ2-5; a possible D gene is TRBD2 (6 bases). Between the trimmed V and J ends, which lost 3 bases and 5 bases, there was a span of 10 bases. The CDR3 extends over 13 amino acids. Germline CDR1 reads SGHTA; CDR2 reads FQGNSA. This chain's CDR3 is CASSFGGLETQYF. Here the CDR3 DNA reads TGTGCCAGCAGCTTTGGGGGGTTGGAGACCCAGTACTTC.

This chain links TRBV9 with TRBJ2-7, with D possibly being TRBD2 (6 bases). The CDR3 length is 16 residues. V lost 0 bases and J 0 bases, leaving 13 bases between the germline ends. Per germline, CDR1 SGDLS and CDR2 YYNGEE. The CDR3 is CASSVGGSGLSYEQYF. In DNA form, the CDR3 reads TGTGCCAGCAGCGTAGGTGGTAGCGGACTCTCCTACGAGCAGTACTTC.

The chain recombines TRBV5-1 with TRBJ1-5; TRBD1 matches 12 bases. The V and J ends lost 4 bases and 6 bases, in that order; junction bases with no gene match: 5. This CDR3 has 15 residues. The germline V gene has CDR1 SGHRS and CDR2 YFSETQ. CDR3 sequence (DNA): TGCGCCAGCAGCCTCGGGACAGGGGGCCCTCAGCCCCAGCATTTT. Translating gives CASSLGTGGPQPQHF.

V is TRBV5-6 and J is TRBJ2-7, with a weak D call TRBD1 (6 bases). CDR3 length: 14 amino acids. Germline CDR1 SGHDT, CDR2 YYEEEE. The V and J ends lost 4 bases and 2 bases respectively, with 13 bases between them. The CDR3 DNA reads TGTGCCAGCAGCACTAACACAGGGACCTACGAGCAGTACTTC. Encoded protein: CASSTNTGTYEQYF.

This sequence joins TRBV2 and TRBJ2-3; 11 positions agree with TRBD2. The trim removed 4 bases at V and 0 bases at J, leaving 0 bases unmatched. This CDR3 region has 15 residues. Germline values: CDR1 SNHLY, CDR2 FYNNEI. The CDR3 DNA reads TGTGCCAGCAGTGGGACTAGCGGGAGCACAGATACGCAGTATTTT. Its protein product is CASSGTSGSTDTQYF.

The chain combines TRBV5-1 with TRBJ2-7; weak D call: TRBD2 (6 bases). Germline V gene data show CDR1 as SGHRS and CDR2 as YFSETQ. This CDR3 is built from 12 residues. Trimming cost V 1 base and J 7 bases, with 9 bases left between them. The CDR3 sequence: CASSLPGGEQYF. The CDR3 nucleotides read TGCGCCAGCAGCTTGCCCGGGGGTGAGCAGTACTTC. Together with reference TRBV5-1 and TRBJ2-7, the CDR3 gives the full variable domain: KAGVTQTPRYLIKTRGQQVTLSCSPISGHRSVSWYQQTPGQGLQFLFEYFSETQRNKGNFPGRFSGRQFSNSRSEMNVSTLELGDSALYLCASSLPGGEQYFGPGTRLTVT.

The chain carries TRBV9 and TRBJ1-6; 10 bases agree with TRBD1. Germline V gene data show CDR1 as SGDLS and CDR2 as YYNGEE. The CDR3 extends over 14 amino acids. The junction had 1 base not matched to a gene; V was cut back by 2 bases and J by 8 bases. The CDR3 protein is CASSVGQGYSPLHF. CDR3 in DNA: TGTGCCAGCAGCGTGGGACAGGGGTATTCACCCCTCCACTTT. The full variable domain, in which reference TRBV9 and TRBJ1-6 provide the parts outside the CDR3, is DSGVTQTPKHLITATGQRVTLRCSPRSGDLSVYWYQQSLDQGLQFLIQYYNGEERAKGNILERFSAQQFPDLHSELNLSSLELGDSALYFCASSVGQGYSPLHFGNGTRLTVT.

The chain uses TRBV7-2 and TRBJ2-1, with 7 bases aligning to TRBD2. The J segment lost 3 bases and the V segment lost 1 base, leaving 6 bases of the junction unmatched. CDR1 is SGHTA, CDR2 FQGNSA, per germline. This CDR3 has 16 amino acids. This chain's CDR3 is CASSLVRLAVYNEQFF. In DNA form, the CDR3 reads TGTGCCAGCAGCTTAGTGCGGCTAGCGGTCTACAATGAGCAGTTCTTC.

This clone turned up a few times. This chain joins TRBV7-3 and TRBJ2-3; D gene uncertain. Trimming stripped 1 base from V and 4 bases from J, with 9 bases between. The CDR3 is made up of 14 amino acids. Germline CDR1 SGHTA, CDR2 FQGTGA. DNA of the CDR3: TGTGCCAGCAGCTTAAGCGGCCGAGCAGATACGCAGTATTTT. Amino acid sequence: CASSLSGRADTQYF.

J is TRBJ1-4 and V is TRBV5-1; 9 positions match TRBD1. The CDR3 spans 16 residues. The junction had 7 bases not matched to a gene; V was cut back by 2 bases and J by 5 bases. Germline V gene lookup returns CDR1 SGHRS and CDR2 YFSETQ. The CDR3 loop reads CASSFDTGGRNEKLFF. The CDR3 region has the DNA TGCGCCAGCAGCTTCGATACAGGGGGCAGAAATGAAAAACTGTTTTTT.

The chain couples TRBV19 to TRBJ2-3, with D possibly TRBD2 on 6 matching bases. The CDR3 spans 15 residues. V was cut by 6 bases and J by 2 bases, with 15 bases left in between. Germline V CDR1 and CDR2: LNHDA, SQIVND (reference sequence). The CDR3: CASRSWRGYTDTQYF. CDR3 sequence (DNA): TGTGCCAGTAGGTCCTGGCGGGGATACACAGATACGCAGTATTTT.

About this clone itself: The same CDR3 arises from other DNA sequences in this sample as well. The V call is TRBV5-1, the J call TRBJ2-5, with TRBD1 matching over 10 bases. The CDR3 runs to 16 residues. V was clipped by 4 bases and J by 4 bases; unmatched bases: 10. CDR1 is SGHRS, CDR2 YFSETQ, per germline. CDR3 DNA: TGCGCCAGCAGCGCCTACGGGACAGGGGTGGTAGAGACCCAGTACTTC. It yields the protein CASSAYGTGVVETQYF.

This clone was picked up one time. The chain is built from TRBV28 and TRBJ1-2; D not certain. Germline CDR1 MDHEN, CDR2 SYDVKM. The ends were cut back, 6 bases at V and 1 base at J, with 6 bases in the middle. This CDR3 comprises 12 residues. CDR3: CASSQLNYGYTF. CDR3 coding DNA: TGTGCCAGCAGCCAACTTAACTATGGCTACACCTTC.

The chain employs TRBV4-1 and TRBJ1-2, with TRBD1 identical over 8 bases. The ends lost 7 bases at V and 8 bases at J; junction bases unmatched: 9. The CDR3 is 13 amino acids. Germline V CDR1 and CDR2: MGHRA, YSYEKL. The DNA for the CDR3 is TGCGCCAGCAAAACTCAGGGGGCTCGGGGCTACACCTTC. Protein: CASKTQGARGYTF.

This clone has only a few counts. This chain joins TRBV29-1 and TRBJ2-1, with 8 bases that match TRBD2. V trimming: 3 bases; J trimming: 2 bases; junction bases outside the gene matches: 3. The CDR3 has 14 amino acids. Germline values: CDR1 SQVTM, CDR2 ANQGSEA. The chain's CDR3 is CSVEGLVPYNEQFF. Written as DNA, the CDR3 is TGCAGCGTTGAGGGACTAGTCCCCTACAATGAGCAGTTCTTC.

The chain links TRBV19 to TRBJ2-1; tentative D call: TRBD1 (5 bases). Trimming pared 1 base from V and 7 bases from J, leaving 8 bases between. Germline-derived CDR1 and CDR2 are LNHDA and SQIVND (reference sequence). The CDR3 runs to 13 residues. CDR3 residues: CASSIGRGNEQFF. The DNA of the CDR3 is TGTGCCAGTAGTATAGGTAGGGGTAATGAGCAGTTCTTC.

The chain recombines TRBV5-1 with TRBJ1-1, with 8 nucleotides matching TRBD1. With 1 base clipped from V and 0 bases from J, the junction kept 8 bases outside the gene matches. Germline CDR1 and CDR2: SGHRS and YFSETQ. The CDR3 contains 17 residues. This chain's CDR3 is CASSLRDRWDMNTEAFF. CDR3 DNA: TGCGCCAGCAGCTTGCGGGACAGGTGGGACATGAACACTGAAGCTTTCTTT.

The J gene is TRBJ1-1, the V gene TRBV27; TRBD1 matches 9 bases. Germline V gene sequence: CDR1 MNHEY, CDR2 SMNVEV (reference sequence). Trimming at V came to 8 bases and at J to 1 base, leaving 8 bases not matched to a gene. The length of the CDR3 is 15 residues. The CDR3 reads CASSPLGQGNTEAFF. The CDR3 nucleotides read TGTGCCAGCTCCCCGCTGGGACAGGGGAACACTGAAGCTTTCTTT.

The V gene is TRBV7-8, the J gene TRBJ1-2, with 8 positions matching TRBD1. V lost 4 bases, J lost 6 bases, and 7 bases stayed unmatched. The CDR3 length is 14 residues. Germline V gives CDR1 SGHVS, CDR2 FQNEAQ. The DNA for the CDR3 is TGTGCCAGCAGCTCTAAGACAGGGGTAGATGGCTACACCTTC. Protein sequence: CASSSKTGVDGYTF.

The DNA of the CDR3 is TGTGCCATCAGTGGGACTAGCGGGAGAGTCAATGAGCAGTTCTTC. Its protein is CAISGTSGRVNEQFF. The chain couples TRBV10-3 to TRBJ2-1; 13 bases align to TRBD2. The CDR3 loop spans 15 amino acids. In germline, CDR1 is ENHRY, CDR2 SYGVKD. Trimming took 4 bases from V and 6 from J; bases not matched to a gene: 3.

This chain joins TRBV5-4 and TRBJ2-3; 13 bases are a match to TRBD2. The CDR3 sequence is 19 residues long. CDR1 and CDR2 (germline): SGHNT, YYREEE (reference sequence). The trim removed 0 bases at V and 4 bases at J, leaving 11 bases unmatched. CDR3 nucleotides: TGTGCCAGCAGCTTGGCCATACTAGCGGGAGGGCCAGGAGCAGATACGCAGTATTTT. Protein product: CASSLAILAGGPGADTQYF.

The CDR3 loop reads CASSPGLAGYNEQFF. The CDR3 DNA follows: TGTGCCAGCAGCCCCGGACTAGCGGGATACAATGAGCAGTTCTTC. The genes are TRBV9 and TRBJ2-1, with 12 bases identical to TRBD2. CDR1 SGDLS and CDR2 YYNGEE come from the germline V gene. The CDR3 is made up of 15 amino acids. J lost 4 bases, V lost 4 bases, and 3 bases had no gene match.